The present T cell receptor beta chain was sequenced within a study of cytomegalovirus exposure and HLA in healthy donors. About the study: When 300 to 500 donors were genotyped, roughly four fifths of them were found to fall in the Caucasian-associated ancestry cluster. Whole-study results and caveats: What was likely a sequencing artifact was a cluster of highly shared sequence variants. Rarity marked most TCR sequences, yet some public TCRs occurred in many donors. Investigators reported 150 to 200 TCR beta chains as tied to cytomegalovirus.

The PCR was carried out with 60 Vbeta primers and 13 Jbeta primers. Only in-frame clones appear in the TCRdb table, and some are missing; sequencing was by immunoSEQ multiplex PCR. This sample contains about 41,000 clones. On this clone itself: What it recognizes is unknown.

The V gene's germline CDR1 is MGHRA and CDR2 YSYEKL. The CDR3 has 17 amino acids. This receptor was identified in a man under 40 in good health and CMV-seronegative. Specimen: PBMCs. The J gene is TRBJ2-5, the V gene TRBV4-1; 10 nucleotides line up with TRBD1. The last part of the DNA fits TRBJ2-7 better; the J call may be wrong. The CDR3: CASSQDKPGQGIYEQYF. CDR3 in DNA: TGCGCCAGCAGCCAAGATAAGCCGGGACAGGGGATCTACGAGCAGTACTTC.